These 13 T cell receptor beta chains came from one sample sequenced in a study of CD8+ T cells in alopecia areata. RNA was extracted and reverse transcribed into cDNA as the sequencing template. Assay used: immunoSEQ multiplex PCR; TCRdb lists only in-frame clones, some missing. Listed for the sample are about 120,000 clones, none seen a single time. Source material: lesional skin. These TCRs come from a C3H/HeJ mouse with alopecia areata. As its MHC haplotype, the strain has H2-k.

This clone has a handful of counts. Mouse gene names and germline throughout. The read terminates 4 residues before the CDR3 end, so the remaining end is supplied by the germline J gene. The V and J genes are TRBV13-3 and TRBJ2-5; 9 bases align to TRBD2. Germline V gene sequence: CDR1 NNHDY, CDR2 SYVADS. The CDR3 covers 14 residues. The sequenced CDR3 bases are TGTGCCAGCAGTGACTGGGACTGGGAAGAC. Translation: CASSDWDWED. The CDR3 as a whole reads CASSDWDWEDTQYF.

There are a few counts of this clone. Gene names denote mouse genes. CDR3 amino acids: CASSLDLGGDTGQLYF. The CDR3 DNA, read in part, is TGTGCAAGCAGCTTAGATCTGGGGGGAGACACCGGG. The chain recombines TRBV16 with TRBJ2-2, with TRBD2 identical over 8 bases. The read terminates 4 residues before the CDR3 end, so the remaining end is supplied by the germline J gene. The ends lost 0 bases at V and 3 bases at J; junction bases unmatched: 3. There are 16 residues in the CDR3. Germline CDR1 and CDR2: SGHSA and FRNQAP. The complete variable domain, with remaining parts taken from reference TRBV16 and TRBJ2-2, reads NAGVIQTPRHKVTGKGQEATLWCEPISGHSAVFWYRQTIVQGLEFLTYFRNQAPIDDSGMPKERFSAQMPNQSHSTLKIQSTQPQDSAVYLCASSLDLGGDTGQLYFGEGSKLTVL.

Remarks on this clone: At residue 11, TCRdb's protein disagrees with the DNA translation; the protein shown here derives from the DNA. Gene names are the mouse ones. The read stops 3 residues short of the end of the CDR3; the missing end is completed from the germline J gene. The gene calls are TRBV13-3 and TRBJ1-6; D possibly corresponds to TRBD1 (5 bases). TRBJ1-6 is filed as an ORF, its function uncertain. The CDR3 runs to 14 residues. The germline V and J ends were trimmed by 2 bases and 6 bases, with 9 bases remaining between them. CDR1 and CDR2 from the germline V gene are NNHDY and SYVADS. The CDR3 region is CASSEQEGNSPLYF. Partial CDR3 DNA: TGTGCCAGCAGTGAACAGGAGGGTAATTCGCCC.

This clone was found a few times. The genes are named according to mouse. Incomplete CDR3 DNA: TGTGCCAGCAGTGATCCAGGGGGCTCAAACACA. This gives the protein CASSDPGGSNT. The entire CDR3 protein reads CASSDPGGSNTEVFF. The chain is built from TRBV13-3 and TRBJ1-1; 8 bases match TRBD1. The read ends 4 residues early relative to the CDR3; the germline J gene fills the gap. The CDR3 is 15 amino acids. Germline V gene data show CDR1 as NNHDY and CDR2 as SYVADS. V lost 1 base to trimming and J lost 0 bases; unmatched junction nucleotides: 2.

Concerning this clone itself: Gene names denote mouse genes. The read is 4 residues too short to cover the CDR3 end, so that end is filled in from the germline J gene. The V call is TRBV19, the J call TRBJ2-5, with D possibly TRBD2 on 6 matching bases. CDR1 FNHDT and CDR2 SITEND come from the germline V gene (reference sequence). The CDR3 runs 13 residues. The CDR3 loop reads CASSVRGEDTQYF. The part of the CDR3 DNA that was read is TGTGCCAGCAGTGTACGGGGGGAAGAC. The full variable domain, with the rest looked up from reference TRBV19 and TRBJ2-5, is GGIITQTPKFLIGQEGQKLTLKCQQNFNHDTMYWYRQDSGKGLRLIYYSITENDLQKGDLSEGYDASREKKSSFSLTVTSAQKNEMAVFLCASSVRGEDTQYFGPGTRLLVL.

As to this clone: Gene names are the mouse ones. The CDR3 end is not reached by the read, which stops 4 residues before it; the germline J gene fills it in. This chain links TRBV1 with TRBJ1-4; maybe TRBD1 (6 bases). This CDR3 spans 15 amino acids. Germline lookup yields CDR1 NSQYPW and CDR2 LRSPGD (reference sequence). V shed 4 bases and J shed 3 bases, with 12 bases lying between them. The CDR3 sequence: CTCSERGRTNERLFF. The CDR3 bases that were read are TGCACCTGCAGTGAGAGGGGGAGGACCAACGAA.

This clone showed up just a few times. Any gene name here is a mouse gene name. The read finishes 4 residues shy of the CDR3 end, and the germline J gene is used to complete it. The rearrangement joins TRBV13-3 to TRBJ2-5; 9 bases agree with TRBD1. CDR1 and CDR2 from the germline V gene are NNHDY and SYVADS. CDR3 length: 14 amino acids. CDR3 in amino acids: CASTPQGARDTQYF. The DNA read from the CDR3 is TGTGCCAGCACCCCACAGGGGGCAAGGGAC. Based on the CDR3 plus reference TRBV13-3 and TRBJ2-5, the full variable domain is EAAVTQSPRSKVAVTGGKVTLSCHQTNNHDYMYWYRQDTGHGLRLIHYSYVADSTEKGDIPDGYKASRPSQENFSLILELASLSQTAVYFCASTPQGARDTQYFGPGTRLLVL.

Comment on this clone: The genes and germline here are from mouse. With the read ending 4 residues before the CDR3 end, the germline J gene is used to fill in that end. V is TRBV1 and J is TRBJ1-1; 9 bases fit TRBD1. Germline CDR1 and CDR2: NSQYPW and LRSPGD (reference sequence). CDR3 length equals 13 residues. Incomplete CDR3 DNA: TGCACCTGCAGTGGAAACAGGGGGCGA. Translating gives CTCSGNRGR. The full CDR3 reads CTCSGNRGREVFF.

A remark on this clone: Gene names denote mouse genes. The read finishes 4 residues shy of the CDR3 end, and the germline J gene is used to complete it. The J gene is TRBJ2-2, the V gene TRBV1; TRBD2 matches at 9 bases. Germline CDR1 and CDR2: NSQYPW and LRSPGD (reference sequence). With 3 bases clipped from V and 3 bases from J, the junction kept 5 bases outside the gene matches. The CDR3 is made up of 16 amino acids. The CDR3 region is CTCSAGDWADTGQLYF. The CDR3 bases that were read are TGCACCTGCAGTGCGGGGGACTGGGCGGACACCGGG. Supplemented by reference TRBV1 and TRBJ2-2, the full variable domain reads VTLLEQNPRWRLVPRGQAVNLRCILKNSQYPWMSWYQQDLQKQLQWLFTLRSPGDKEVKSLPGADYLATRVTDTELRLQVANMSQGRTLYCTCSAGDWADTGQLYFGEGSKLTVL.

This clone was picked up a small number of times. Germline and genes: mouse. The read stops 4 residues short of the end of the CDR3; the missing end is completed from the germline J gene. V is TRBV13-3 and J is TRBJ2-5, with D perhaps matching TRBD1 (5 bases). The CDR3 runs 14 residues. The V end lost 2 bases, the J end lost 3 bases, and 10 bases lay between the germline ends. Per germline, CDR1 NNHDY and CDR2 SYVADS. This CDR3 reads CASSEEQAQDTQYF. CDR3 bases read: TGTGCCAGCAGTGAAGAACAGGCACAAGAC.

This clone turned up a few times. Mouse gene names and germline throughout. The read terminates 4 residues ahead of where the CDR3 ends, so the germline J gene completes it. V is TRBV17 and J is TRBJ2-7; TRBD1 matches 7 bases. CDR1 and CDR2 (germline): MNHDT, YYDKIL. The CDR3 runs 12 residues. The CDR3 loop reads CASSLDRNEQYF. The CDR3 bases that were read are TGTGCTAGCAGTCTGGACAGGAAT.

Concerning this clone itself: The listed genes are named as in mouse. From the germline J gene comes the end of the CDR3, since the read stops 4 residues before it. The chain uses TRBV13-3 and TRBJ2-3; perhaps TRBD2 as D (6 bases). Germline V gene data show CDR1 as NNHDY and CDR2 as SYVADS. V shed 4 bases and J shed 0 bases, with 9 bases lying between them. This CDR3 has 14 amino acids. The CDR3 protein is CASSLGMSAETLYF. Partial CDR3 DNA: TGTGCCAGCAGTCTGGGGATGAGTGCAGAA.

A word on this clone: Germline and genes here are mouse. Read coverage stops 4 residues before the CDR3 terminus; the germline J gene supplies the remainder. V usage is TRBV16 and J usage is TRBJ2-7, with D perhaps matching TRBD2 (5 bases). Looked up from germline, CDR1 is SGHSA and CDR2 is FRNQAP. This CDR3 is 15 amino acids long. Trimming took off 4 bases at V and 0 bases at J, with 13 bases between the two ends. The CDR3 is CASSSPGLHSYEQYF. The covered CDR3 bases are TGTGCAAGCAGCTCCCCTGGACTTCACTCCTAT. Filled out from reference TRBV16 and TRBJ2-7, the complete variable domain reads NAGVIQTPRHKVTGKGQEATLWCEPISGHSAVFWYRQTIVQGLEFLTYFRNQAPIDDSGMPKERFSAQMPNQSHSTLKIQSTQPQDSAVYLCASSSPGLHSYEQYFGPGTRLTVL.